The clone carrying this T cell receptor beta chain was detected only a few times. The entry originates in a study of blood T cell repertoires in COVID-19. Study-wide background: The samples span acute and convalescent COVID-19 from the United States, Italy and Spain. From T cells, B-cell-depleted T cells, or PBMCs came the material, which was cDNA or gDNA.

Deletions cut 8 bases from V and 3 bases from J, with 19 bases between. The CDR3 covers 15 residues. Germline assignment: CDR1 LNHNV and CDR2 YYDKDF (reference sequence). Study processing details: Amplification with reference gene primers provided the estimates of nucleated cell counts. Clones were read by immunoSEQ multiplex PCR, and TCRdb kept only the in-frame ones, dropping some. That table supplies the V and J calls and clone size; D and trimming were determined from the DNA. The sample records some 74,000 clones, roughly three quarters being singletons. The sequence came from a woman between 50 and 59 years old with acute or convalescent COVID-19. Sequencing was performed on peripheral blood. The V gene is TRBV15, the J gene TRBJ1-1; tentatively, D is TRBD1 (5 bases). CDR3 DNA: TGTGCCACCGCGGTGTTGGGCAGGGCGGACACTGAAGCTTTCTTT. Translating it yields CATAVLGRADTEAFF.